This T cell receptor beta chain was found in a study of T cell clonality in common variable immunodeficiency. General study results and limits: TCRbeta clonality was increased in CVID versus healthy controls. Links between repertoire features and CVID complications were heterogeneity-limited.

The assay was immunoSEQ multiplex PCR, and TCRdb's table has in-frame clones only and misses some. The profile covers 40,000 to 45,000 clones, none occurring a single time. Patients and controls were mostly of Caucasian heritage. This clone was detected many times. Antigen unknown. Read data end 3 residues before the CDR3 end; the end is taken from the germline J gene. V was cut by 4 bases and J by 0 bases, with 15 bases left in between. The CDR3 totals 16 residues. CDR1 is SNHLY and CDR2 is FYNNEI in the germline V gene. The source of this sequence is a person aged 18-70 years in good health. The chain combines TRBV2 with TRBJ1-1; a weak D match, TRBD1 (5 bases). The material sequenced was peripheral blood mononuclear cells. The CDR3 reads CASSARQGLMNTEAFF. The DNA read from the CDR3 is TGTGCCAGCAGTGCTCGGCAGGGACTCATGAACACTGAA.